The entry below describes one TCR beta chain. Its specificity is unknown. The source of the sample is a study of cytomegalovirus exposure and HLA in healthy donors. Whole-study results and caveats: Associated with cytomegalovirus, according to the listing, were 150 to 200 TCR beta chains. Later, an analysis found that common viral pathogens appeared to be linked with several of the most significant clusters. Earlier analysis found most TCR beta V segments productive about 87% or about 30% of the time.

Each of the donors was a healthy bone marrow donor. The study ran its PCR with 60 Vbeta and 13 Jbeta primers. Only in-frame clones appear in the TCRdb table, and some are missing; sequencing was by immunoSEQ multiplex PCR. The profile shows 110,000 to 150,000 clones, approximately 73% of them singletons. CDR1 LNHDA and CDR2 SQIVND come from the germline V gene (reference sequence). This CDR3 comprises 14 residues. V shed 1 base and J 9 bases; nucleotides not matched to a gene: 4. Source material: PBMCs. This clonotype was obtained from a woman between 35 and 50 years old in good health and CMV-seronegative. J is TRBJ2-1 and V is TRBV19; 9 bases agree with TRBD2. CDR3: CASSIGVSGGEQFF. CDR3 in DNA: TGTGCCAGTAGTATAGGCGTTAGCGGGGGTGAGCAGTTCTTC.